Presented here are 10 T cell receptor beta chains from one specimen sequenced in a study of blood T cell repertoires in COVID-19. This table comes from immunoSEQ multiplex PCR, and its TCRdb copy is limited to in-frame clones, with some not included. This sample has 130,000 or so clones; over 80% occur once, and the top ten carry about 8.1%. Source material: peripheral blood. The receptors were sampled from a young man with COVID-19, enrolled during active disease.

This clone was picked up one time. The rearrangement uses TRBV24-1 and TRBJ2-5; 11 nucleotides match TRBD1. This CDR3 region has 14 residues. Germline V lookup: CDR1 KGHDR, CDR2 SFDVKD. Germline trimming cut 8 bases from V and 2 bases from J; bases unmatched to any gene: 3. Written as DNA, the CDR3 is TGTGCCACCATGGGACAGGGGGTGCAAGAGACCCAGTACTTC. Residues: CATMGQGVQETQYF.

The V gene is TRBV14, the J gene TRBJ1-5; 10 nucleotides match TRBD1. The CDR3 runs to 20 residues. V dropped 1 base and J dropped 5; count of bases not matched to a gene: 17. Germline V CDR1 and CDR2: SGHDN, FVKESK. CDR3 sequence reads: CASSQGYRGQGVWGDQPQHF. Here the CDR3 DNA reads TGTGCCAGCAGCCAAGGCTATCGAGGACAGGGGGTATGGGGCGATCAGCCCCAGCATTTT.

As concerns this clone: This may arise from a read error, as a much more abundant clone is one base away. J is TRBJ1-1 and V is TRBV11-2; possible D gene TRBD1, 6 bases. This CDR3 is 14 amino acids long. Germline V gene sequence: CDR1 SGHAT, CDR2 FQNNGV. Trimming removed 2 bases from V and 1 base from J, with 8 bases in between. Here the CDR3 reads CASSLSTGNTEAFF. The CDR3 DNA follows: TGTGCCAGCAGCTTATCGACAGGGAACACTGAAGCTTTCTTT.

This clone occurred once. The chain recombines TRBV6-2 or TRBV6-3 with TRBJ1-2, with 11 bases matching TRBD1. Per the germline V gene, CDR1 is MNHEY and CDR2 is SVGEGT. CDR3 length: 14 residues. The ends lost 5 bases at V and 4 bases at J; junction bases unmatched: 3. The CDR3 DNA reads TGTGCCAGCAGTGGACAGGGGGCGATCTATGGCTACACCTTC. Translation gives CASSGQGAIYGYTF.

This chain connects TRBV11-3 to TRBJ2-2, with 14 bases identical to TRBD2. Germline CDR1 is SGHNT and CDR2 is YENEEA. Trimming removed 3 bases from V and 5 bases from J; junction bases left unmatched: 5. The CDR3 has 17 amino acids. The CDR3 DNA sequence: TGTGCCAGCAGCTTGATGACTAGCGGGAGGGGGACCGGGGAGCTGTTTTTT. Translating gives CASSLMTSGRGTGELFF.

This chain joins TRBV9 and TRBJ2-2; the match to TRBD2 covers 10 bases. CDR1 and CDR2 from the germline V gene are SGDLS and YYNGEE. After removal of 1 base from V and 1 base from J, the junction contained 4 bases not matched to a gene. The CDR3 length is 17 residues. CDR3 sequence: CASSVTTSGQNTGELFF. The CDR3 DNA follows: TGTGCCAGCAGCGTAACGACTAGCGGGCAGAACACCGGGGAGCTGTTTTTT.

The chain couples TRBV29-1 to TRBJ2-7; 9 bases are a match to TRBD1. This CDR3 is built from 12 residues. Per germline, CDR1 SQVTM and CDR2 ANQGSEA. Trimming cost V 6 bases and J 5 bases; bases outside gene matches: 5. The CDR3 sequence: CSVGTGRNEQYF. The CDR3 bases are TGCAGCGTCGGGACAGGGAGGAACGAGCAGTACTTC.

CDR3: CASGPGWGTRSGYTF. The CDR3 nucleotides are TGTGCTAGTGGTCCTGGATGGGGGACTCGCTCTGGCTACACCTTC. The chain combines TRBV12-5 with TRBJ1-2, with D tentatively TRBD1 (5 bases). With 5 bases removed from V and 7 bases from J, the gap between germline ends came to 20 bases. The CDR3 length is 15 residues. CDR1 LGHNT and CDR2 FRNRAP come from the germline V gene.

The CDR3 region has the DNA TGTGCCAGCCGGACTAGCGTAGAGCAGTACTTC. Translated: CASRTSVEQYF. This chain joins TRBV6-6 and TRBJ2-7, with 9 bases aligning to TRBD2. Per the germline V gene, CDR1 is MNHNY and CDR2 is SVGAGI (reference sequence). The length of the CDR3 is 11 residues. J lost 7 bases, V lost 8 bases, and 3 bases had no gene match.

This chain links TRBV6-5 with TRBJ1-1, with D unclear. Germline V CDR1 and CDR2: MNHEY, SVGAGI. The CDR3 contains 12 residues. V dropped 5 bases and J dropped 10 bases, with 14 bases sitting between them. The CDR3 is CASSHRKNIAFF. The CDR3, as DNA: TGTGCCAGCAGTCACCGTAAGAACATAGCTTTCTTT.